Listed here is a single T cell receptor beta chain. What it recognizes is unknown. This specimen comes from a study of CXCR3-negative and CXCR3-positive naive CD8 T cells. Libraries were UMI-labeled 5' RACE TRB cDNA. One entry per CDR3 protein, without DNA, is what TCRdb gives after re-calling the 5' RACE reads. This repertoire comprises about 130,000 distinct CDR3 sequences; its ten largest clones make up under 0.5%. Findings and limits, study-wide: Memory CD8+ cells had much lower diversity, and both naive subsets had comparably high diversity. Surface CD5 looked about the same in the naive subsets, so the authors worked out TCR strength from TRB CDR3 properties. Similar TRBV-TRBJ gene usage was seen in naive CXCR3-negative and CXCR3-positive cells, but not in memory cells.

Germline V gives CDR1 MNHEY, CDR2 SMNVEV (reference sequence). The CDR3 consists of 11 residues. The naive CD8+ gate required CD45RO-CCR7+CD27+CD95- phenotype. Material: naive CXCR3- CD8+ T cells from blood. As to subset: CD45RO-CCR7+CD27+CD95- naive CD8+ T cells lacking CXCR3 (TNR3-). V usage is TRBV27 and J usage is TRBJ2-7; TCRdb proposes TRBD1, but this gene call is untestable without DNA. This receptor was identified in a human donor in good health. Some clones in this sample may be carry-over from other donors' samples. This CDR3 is CASSPGTEQYF.